Below are 22 T cell receptor beta chains sequenced from a single sample in a study of blood T cell repertoires in COVID-19 (dated by TCRdb to about 2020). The method behind the library was the immunoSEQ multiplex PCR assay. The table comes from immuneACCESS by way of TCRdb, which keeps in-frame sequences with V and J called. Part of the clones is missing from these tables; in studies checked, under half for an unresolved V gene and the rest for unknown reasons. For this sample the table gives about 81,000 clones, of which approximately 92% were detected only once. The top ten hold approximately 5.2% of the sample. Sequenced: peripheral blood. These receptors all stem from a woman of 80 years or more with active COVID-19.

The rearrangement joins TRBV6-2 or TRBV6-3 to TRBJ2-1; 12 positions agree with TRBD2. V shed 0 bases, J shed 12 bases, and the junction held 3 bases outside the gene matches. CDR1 and CDR2 (germline): MNHEY, SVGEGT. The CDR3 runs to 14 residues. DNA for the CDR3: TGTGCCAGCAGTTACTCAGGACTAGCGGGATCGCAGTTCTTC. Protein: CASSYSGLAGSQFF.

The chain combines TRBV29-1 with TRBJ1-1; TRBD1 is a possible D gene (6 bases). The CDR3 consists of 14 residues. Germline-derived CDR1 and CDR2 are SQVTM and ANQGSEA. V lost 5 bases, J lost 0 bases, and 13 bases lay in between. This CDR3 reads CSVWDGQLNTEAFF. The CDR3 nucleotides read TGCAGCGTTTGGGATGGACAGTTGAACACTGAAGCTTTCTTT.

The chain is built from TRBV10-3 and TRBJ2-7, with 7 positions matching TRBD1. The CDR3 loop spans 14 amino acids. V dropped 6 bases and J dropped 9; count of bases not matched to a gene: 14. The germline V gene encodes CDR1 ENHRY and CDR2 SYGVKD. The CDR3 DNA reads as TGTGCCATCAGCCCGGTGGGGACAGTCGGCTTGCAGTACTTC. It encodes CAISPVGTVGLQYF.

The gene calls are TRBV18 and TRBJ2-1; 9 bases are shared with TRBD1. Germline assignment: CDR1 KGHSH and CDR2 LQKENI. The CDR3 length is 17 residues. Trimming cost V 5 bases and J 7 bases; bases outside gene matches: 15. CDR3 nucleotide sequence: TGTGCCAGCTCAACCAGGGGGAACAGGGGGCCGGGAAATGAGCAGTTCTTC. This translates into CASSTRGNRGPGNEQFF. The full variable domain, completed using reference TRBV18 and TRBJ2-1, is NAGVMQNPRHLVRRRGQEARLRCSPMKGHSHVYWYRQLPEEGLKFMVYLQKENIIDESGMPKERFSAEFPKEGPSILRIQQVVRGDSAAYFCASSTRGNRGPGNEQFFGPGTRLTVL.

CDR3 DNA sequence: TGTGCCAGCAGCCAAACTAGCTCTCGCAATGAGCAGTTCTTC. Translating it yields CASSQTSSRNEQFF. V is TRBV3-1 (or the pseudogene TRBV3-2) and J is TRBJ2-1, with D possibly TRBD2 on 6 matching bases. V shed 2 bases and J shed 6 bases, with 11 bases lying between them. Per germline, CDR1 LGHDT and CDR2 YNNKEL (reference sequence). CDR3 length: 14 residues.

V and J are TRBV6-4 and TRBJ2-5; TRBD1 is a possible D gene (5 bases). V lost 4 bases, J lost 1 base, and 7 bases lay in between. This CDR3 has 13 amino acids. Germline CDR1 reads MRHNA; CDR2 reads SNTAGT. CDR3 in DNA: TGTGCCAGCAGTGCAGGGTTCCAAGAGACCCAGTACTTC. It yields the protein CASSAGFQETQYF.

This rearrangement joins TRBV6-5 to TRBJ1-1; TRBD1 matches 7 bases. The CDR3 runs to 12 residues. In germline, CDR1 is MNHEY, CDR2 SVGAGI. V lost 6 bases and J lost 7; bases outside the gene matches: 5. The CDR3 loop reads CASSRGVDEAFF. CDR3 nucleotide sequence: TGTGCCAGCAGCAGGGGGGTGGATGAAGCTTTCTTT.

The chain recombines TRBV28 with TRBJ2-1, with D possibly TRBD1 on 5 matching bases. CDR3 length: 14 amino acids. Trimming cost V 4 bases and J 7 bases, with 14 bases left between them. CDR1 and CDR2 (germline): MDHEN, SYDVKM. The CDR3 loop is CASSSRRVINEQFF. DNA for the CDR3: TGTGCCAGCAGTTCGCGCAGGGTAATAAATGAGCAGTTCTTC.

The rearrangement links TRBV7-9 to TRBJ2-3; 9 nucleotides match TRBD2. V lost 5 bases to trimming and J lost 5 bases; unmatched junction nucleotides: 11. CDR1 and CDR2 from the germline V gene are SEHNR and FQNEAQ (reference sequence). The CDR3 runs 16 residues. The CDR3 here is CASSGNGTSLIDTQYF. The CDR3 region has the DNA TGTGCCAGCAGCGGAAACGGGACTAGCCTAATAGATACGCAGTATTTT.

The chain links TRBV5-6 to TRBJ1-4; D is possibly TRBD1 (5 bases). The CDR3 runs 18 residues. The V and J ends lost 1 base and 4 bases respectively, with 20 bases between them. Per the germline V gene, CDR1 is SGHDT and CDR2 is YYEEEE. The CDR3 loop is CASSLRGRVKTVNEKLFF. DNA for the CDR3: TGTGCCAGCAGCTTGAGGGGTCGGGTTAAAACGGTTAATGAAAAACTGTTTTTT.

The chain recombines TRBV6-1 with TRBJ1-4; 7 nucleotides align to TRBD1. J gave up 3 bases and V 6 bases, and 7 bases lay outside the gene matches. The CDR3 is made up of 15 amino acids. Germline V gene lookup returns CDR1 MNHNS and CDR2 SASEGT. CDR3 coding DNA: TGTGCCAGCAGGCGCCCCGGGACAGCTAATGAAAAACTGTTTTTT. The encoded protein is CASRRPGTANEKLFF.

This chain uses TRBV4-2 with TRBJ1-2; a possible D gene is TRBD1 (5 bases). This CDR3 is built from 14 residues. V was pared by 0 bases and J by 8 bases, with 13 bases between. Germline V lookup: CDR1 LGHNA, CDR2 YNFKEQ. The CDR3 DNA reads TGTGCCAGCAGCCAAGATCCTTCAGGGAAGGGCTACACCTTC. Amino acid sequence: CASSQDPSGKGYTF.

This sequence joins TRBV5-1 and TRBJ2-3, with a possible D match to TRBD2 (5 bases). The germline CDR1 and CDR2 sequences are SGHRS and YFSETQ. Trimming took off 4 bases at V and 0 bases at J, with 15 bases between the two ends. The CDR3 is 16 residues long. The CDR3 loop is CASSRGRASSTDTQYF. CDR3 in DNA: TGCGCCAGCAGCCGGGGTAGAGCGTCTAGCACAGATACGCAGTATTTT.

CDR3 nucleotide sequence: TGTGCCAGCAGCCGCGATATACCGAGCGAGCAGTACTTC. It is translated as CASSRDIPSEQYF. The rearrangement uses TRBV5-4 and TRBJ2-7; D is unclear. Per germline, CDR1 SGHNT and CDR2 YYREEE (reference sequence). CDR3 size: 13 residues. V gave up 4 bases and J gave up 6 bases, with 14 bases separating them.

This clone has just one count. The CDR3 is CASSPRTELAKNIQYF. The CDR3 DNA reads as TGTGCCAGCAGCCCACGGACTGAACTAGCCAAAAACATTCAGTACTTC. This chain connects TRBV5-4 to TRBJ2-4; a possible D gene is TRBD2 (5 bases). The V gene's germline CDR1 is SGHNT and CDR2 YYREEE (reference sequence). The CDR3 is made up of 16 amino acids. Trimming removed 4 bases at V and 0 bases at J, with 14 bases between.

This clone was found once. The V and J genes are TRBV5-4 and TRBJ2-1, with 7 bases that match TRBD1. The CDR3 extends over 15 amino acids. Unmatched junction bases numbered 10, after V lost 6 bases and J lost 4 bases. Germline V gene lookup returns CDR1 SGHNT and CDR2 YYREEE (reference sequence). The chain's CDR3 is CASNLPGQPYNEQFF. CDR3 DNA sequence: TGTGCCAGCAACTTACCGGGACAGCCATACAATGAGCAGTTCTTC. The whole variable domain, filled in from reference TRBV5-4 and TRBJ2-1, reads ETGVTQSPTHLIKTRGQQVTLRCSSQSGHNTVSWYQQALGQGPQFIFQYYREEENGRGNFPPRFSGLQFPNYSSELNVNALELDDSALYLCASNLPGQPYNEQFFGPGTRLTVL.

The rearrangement joins TRBV19 to TRBJ1-6, with D hard to call. The CDR3 runs to 18 residues. Germline V gives CDR1 LNHDA, CDR2 SQIVND (reference sequence). V was clipped by 1 base and J by 4 bases, with 17 bases between them. CDR3 sequence (DNA): TGTGCCAGTAGTATAGCCCCGCCGCGTGCCACTTATAATTCACCCCTCCACTTT. This codes for CASSIAPPRATYNSPLHF.

The J gene is TRBJ2-7, the V gene TRBV7-6; 11 positions match TRBD2. The CDR3 is made up of 16 amino acids. Germline V gene data show CDR1 as SGHVS and CDR2 as FNYEAQ. Trimming took 4 bases from V and 3 from J; bases not matched to a gene: 8. DNA for the CDR3: TGTGCCAGCAGCTCGTACGTGACTAGCGGGATCTACGAGCAGTACTTC. This gives the protein CASSSYVTSGIYEQYF.

The chain's CDR3 is CASSYGGVTAREQYF. The CDR3, as DNA: TGTGCCAGCAGTTATGGCGGGGTGACGGCGAGGGAGCAGTACTTC. The chain joins TRBV6-5 to TRBJ2-7; a weak D match, TRBD2 (6 bases). Looked up from germline, CDR1 is MNHEY and CDR2 is SVGAGI. The CDR3 is 15 residues long. Trimming removed 3 bases at V and 7 bases at J, with 19 bases between.

This sequence joins TRBV29-1 and TRBJ1-5, with TRBD1 matching 7 bases. Germline V gene sequence: CDR1 SQVTM, CDR2 ANQGSEA. The V gene end was trimmed by 6 bases and the J gene end by 6 bases; junction bases not matched to a gene: 5. This CDR3 is built from 12 residues. CDR3 sequence: CSVGTAGQPQHF. The DNA of the CDR3 is TGCAGCGTGGGGACAGCAGGTCAGCCCCAGCATTTT. Together with reference TRBV29-1 and TRBJ1-5, the CDR3 gives the full variable domain: SAVISQKPSRDICQRGTSLTIQCQVDSQVTMMFWYRQQPGQSLTLIATANQGSEATYESGFVIDKFPISRPNLTFSTLTVSNMSPEDSSIYLCSVGTAGQPQHFGDGTRLSIL.

The V gene is TRBV19, the J gene TRBJ2-3; 11 positions match TRBD2. Germline trimming cut 6 bases from V and 7 bases from J; bases unmatched to any gene: 6. The CDR3 extends over 14 amino acids. CDR1 and CDR2 from the germline V gene are LNHDA and SQIVND (reference sequence). CDR3 loop: CASRFLAGGYTQYF. The CDR3 bases are TGTGCCAGTAGATTCCTAGCGGGAGGCTATACGCAGTATTTT.

The V call is TRBV5-1, the J call TRBJ1-5; D perhaps matches TRBD1 (6 bases). The CDR3 loop spans 14 amino acids. V lost 0 bases and J 2 bases, leaving 6 bases between the germline ends. The germline V gene has CDR1 SGHRS and CDR2 YFSETQ. The CDR3 DNA follows: TGCGCCAGCAGCTTGGAGGGGGGCAATCAGCCCCAGCATTTT. Translated: CASSLEGGNQPQHF.